This T cell receptor beta chain appears in the sequencing data of a study of cytomegalovirus exposure and HLA in healthy donors. Across the study: Prior work identified 120 million or so unique TCR beta sequences in some 200 million T cells. Study outcomes and limitations: In a later analysis, the majority of CMV-associated beta chains seemingly showed HLA restriction.

A multiplex PCR was run with 60 Vbeta primers and 13 Jbeta primers. TCRdb's copy holds only in-frame clones and misses some; the assay was immunoSEQ multiplex PCR. Its table records approximately 120,000 clones. A note on this clone: Antigen specificity is unknown.

Between the trimmed V and J ends, which lost 7 bases and 3 bases, there was a span of 15 bases. The germline V gene encodes CDR1 SNHLY and CDR2 FYNNEI. The CDR3 consists of 14 residues. The chain is built from TRBV2 and TRBJ2-5; the D is unclear. Sequencing was carried out using PBMCs. This clonotype was obtained from a woman aged 55-70 years in good health and CMV-seronegative. The CDR3 loop reads CASKRGREEETQYF. CDR3 DNA sequence: TGTGCCAGCAAGAGAGGCAGAGAAGAAGAGACCCAGTACTTC.